One and the same sample provided the 30 T cell receptor beta chains below, sequenced in a study of T-cell reconstitution after alpha-beta-depleted transplantation in children. A TCRbeta library incorporating unique molecular identifiers was prepared. One entry per CDR3 protein results from TCRdb running MiXCR on the PCR reads. This table holds under 250,000 distinct CDR3 sequences, 24% found once. The specimen was PBMCs, mostly from graft donor cells, collected 360 days after TCRalphabeta/CD19-depleted stem cell transplant. Receptor source: a female patient aged 2 to 10 who had a stem cell transplant for congenital amegakaryocytic thrombocytopenia, so the T cells may come from the graft donor.

The chain joins TRBV12-3 or TRBV12-4 to TRBJ2-1, with 7 bases aligning to TRBD2. The junction had 10 bases not matched to a gene; V was cut back by 4 bases and J by 7 bases. CDR3 size: 15 residues. For the CDR3, the DNA is TGTGCCAGCAGTTCGCGTCGGGGAGGGGAGAATGAGCAGTTCTTC. It is translated as CASSSRRGGENEQFF.

This clonotype was found a few times. The V call is TRBV12-3 or TRBV12-4, the J call TRBJ2-7; 10 bases align to TRBD1. The trim removed 5 bases at V and 2 bases at J, leaving 6 bases unmatched. This CDR3 spans 15 amino acids. CDR3 sequence (DNA): TGTGCCAGCAGTAAGGGGACAGGGGTGACCTACGAGCAGTACTTC. Protein: CASSKGTGVTYEQYF.

The genes are TRBV2 and TRBJ2-5; 8 nucleotides match TRBD1. Germline CDR1 SNHLY, CDR2 FYNNEI. The CDR3 totals 14 residues. V trimming: 8 bases; J trimming: 5 bases; junction bases outside the gene matches: 10. The CDR3 spells CASSRGRMGETQYF. The CDR3 DNA reads as TGTGCCAGCTCCAGGGGGCGCATGGGGGAGACCCAGTACTTC.

This clonotype was found a few times. V is TRBV6-5 and J is TRBJ1-6; a possible D gene is TRBD1 (6 bases). The CDR3 consists of 15 residues. The V gene lost 2 bases and the J gene lost 5 bases, with 10 bases spanning the gap. The germline V gene encodes CDR1 MNHEY and CDR2 SVGAGI. CDR3 sequence (DNA): TGTGCCAGCAGTTACGTGGGACACGATAATTCACCCCTCCACTTT. Its protein is CASSYVGHDNSPLHF.

V and J are TRBV12-3 or TRBV12-4 and TRBJ1-1; TRBD1 matches 7 bases. The CDR3 runs 11 residues. V gave up 4 bases and J gave up 11 bases; unmatched junction bases: 4. As DNA, the CDR3 is TGTGCCAGCAGTTCAGGGACAGCGGCTTTCTTT. Translated: CASSSGTAAFF.

The rearrangement uses TRBV29-1 and TRBJ2-1, with 9 bases matching TRBD2. V dropped 3 bases and J dropped 5; count of bases not matched to a gene: 2. Germline V gives CDR1 SQVTM, CDR2 ANQGSEA. This CDR3 is built from 13 residues. The CDR3 DNA sequence: TGCAGCGTTGAGGCTAGCGGGAACAATGAGCAGTTCTTC. Translating gives CSVEASGNNEQFF.

This clonotype was counted a few times. The V gene is TRBV4-3, the J gene TRBJ2-1, with D perhaps matching TRBD2 (5 bases). The germline CDR1 and CDR2 sequences are LGHNA and YSLEER. Trimming left V 0 bases short and J 1 base short, with 7 bases between. The CDR3 runs 15 residues. This CDR3 is CASSQELASYNEQFF. CDR3 coding DNA: TGCGCCAGCAGCCAAGAGCTAGCTTCCTACAATGAGCAGTTCTTC.

This clonotype has a handful of counts. The chain employs TRBV12-3 or TRBV12-4 and TRBJ2-1; D perhaps matches TRBD2 (6 bases). The CDR3 sequence is 16 residues long. Trimming took 5 bases from V and 3 from J, leaving 17 bases between them. The CDR3, as DNA: TGTGCCAGCAGTCCTCGGGGGAGTGGTAACTACAATGAGCAGTTCTTC. Translation gives CASSPRGSGNYNEQFF.

This clonotype was seen a handful of times. J is TRBJ2-2 and V is TRBV3-1, with D perhaps TRBD1 (6 bases). The CDR3 is 14 residues long. CDR1 is LGHDT, CDR2 YNNKEL, per germline (reference sequence). V was pared by 6 bases and J by 4 bases, with 12 bases between. As DNA, the CDR3 is TGTGCCAGCAGAACAGGGTCGGGCACCGGGGAGCTGTTTTTT. This translates into CASRTGSGTGELFF.

V is TRBV19 and J is TRBJ2-3; D perhaps matches TRBD2 (5 bases). Germline CDR1 and CDR2: LNHDA and SQIVND (reference sequence). The CDR3 length is 16 residues. V shed 6 bases and J shed 2 bases, with 18 bases lying between them. The CDR3 is CASSPTMAGFTDTQYF. In DNA form, the CDR3 reads TGTGCCAGTAGCCCGACTATGGCGGGTTTCACAGATACGCAGTATTTT.

The V gene is TRBV7-8, the J gene TRBJ2-7, with D unclear. Germline CDR1 and CDR2: SGHVS and FQNEAQ. V gave up 1 base and J gave up 5 bases, with 15 bases separating them. The CDR3 runs 15 residues. The CDR3 region is CASSLDYHLLDEQYF. CDR3 DNA: TGTGCCAGCAGCTTAGACTACCACCTTTTGGACGAGCAGTACTTC.

The chain recombines TRBV18 with TRBJ1-4; D gene ambiguous. This CDR3 spans 16 amino acids. In germline, CDR1 is KGHSH, CDR2 LQKENI. Trimming stripped 3 bases from V and 4 bases from J, with 15 bases between. CDR3 in amino acids: CASSPRVSSDNEKLFF. CDR3 DNA sequence: TGTGCCAGCTCACCTCGGGTTAGCAGCGATAATGAAAAACTGTTTTTT.

The chain couples TRBV6-5 to TRBJ2-7, with 10 bases aligning to TRBD2. V lost 0 bases, J lost 7 bases, and 9 bases stayed unmatched. Germline V gene data show CDR1 as MNHEY and CDR2 as SVGAGI. This CDR3 region has 16 residues. CDR3 DNA: TGTGCCAGCAGTTACTCCGCTAGCGGGGGCCCCTTGGAGCAGTACTTC. Protein sequence: CASSYSASGGPLEQYF.

The chain carries TRBV20-1 and TRBJ2-1; D is undetermined. The CDR3 has 12 amino acids. Germline CDR1 reads DFQATT; CDR2 reads SNEGSKA (reference sequence). V was pared by 3 bases and J by 4 bases, with 7 bases between. The CDR3 is CSARSGYNEQFF. The CDR3 DNA reads TGCAGTGCTAGGTCAGGTTACAATGAGCAGTTCTTC.

This clonotype was seen a single time. V and J are TRBV12-3 or TRBV12-4 and TRBJ2-1; tentative D call: TRBD2 (6 bases). With 8 bases removed from V and 5 bases from J, the gap between germline ends came to 10 bases. This CDR3 has 12 amino acids. DNA for the CDR3: TGTGCCAGCTGCGGCGGGAACAATGAGCAGTTCTTC. This gives the protein CASCGGNNEQFF.

This clonotype was recorded at least ten times. The chain couples TRBV29-1 to TRBJ1-2; D ambiguous. The CDR3 spans 14 residues. V lost 6 bases and J 3 bases, leaving 17 bases between the germline ends. Germline CDR1 and CDR2: SQVTM and ANQGSEA. DNA for the CDR3: TGCAGCGTCAAGGTAGCGGGTACGCACTATGGCTACACCTTC. Translated, it gives CSVKVAGTHYGYTF.

This clonotype was seen ten or more times. This chain links TRBV28 with TRBJ2-2, with TRBD2 as a possible D gene (6 bases). V shed 3 bases and J shed 4 bases, with 6 bases lying between them. The length of the CDR3 is 13 residues. Germline CDR1 reads MDHEN; CDR2 reads SYDVKM. The chain's CDR3 is CASSFSGTGELFF. For the CDR3, the DNA is TGTGCCAGCAGTTTTAGCGGCACCGGGGAGCTGTTTTTT.

At least ten counts were recorded for this clonotype. The chain employs TRBV20-1 and TRBJ2-3; 7 bases agree with TRBD2. The CDR3 loop spans 16 amino acids. V gave up 1 base and J gave up 1 base; unmatched junction bases: 8. Germline-derived CDR1 and CDR2 are DFQATT and SNEGSKA (reference sequence). CDR3 sequence: CSARAGSLARTDTQYF. The CDR3 DNA sequence: TGCAGTGCTAGAGCCGGGTCACTAGCGCGCACAGATACGCAGTATTTT.

There are a few counts of this clonotype. The chain carries TRBV7-8 and TRBJ1-1; no firm D call. CDR3 length equals 14 residues. Per germline, CDR1 SGHVS and CDR2 FQNEAQ. V lost 3 bases, J lost 6 bases, and 14 bases lay in between. The CDR3 coding sequence is TGTGCCAGCAGCTTTGGCACTGAAGCGCCTGAAGCTTTCTTT. Encoded protein: CASSFGTEAPEAFF.

In this sample, this clonotype turned up a few times. The chain recombines TRBV12-3 or TRBV12-4 with TRBJ2-7; D not certain. The CDR3 has 11 residues. V lost 3 bases, J lost 6 bases, and 6 bases lay in between. The CDR3 sequence is CASSFLLEQYF. The CDR3 bases are TGTGCCAGCAGTTTTTTGCTCGAGCAGTACTTC.

The V call is TRBV28, the J call TRBJ2-7; tentatively, D is TRBD1 (5 bases). CDR3 size: 13 residues. The germline gives CDR1 MDHEN, CDR2 SYDVKM. Between the trimmed V and J ends, which lost 4 bases and 5 bases, there was a span of 12 bases. The CDR3 sequence is CASSSIRADEQYF. Written as DNA, the CDR3 is TGTGCCAGCAGTTCCATCAGGGCGGACGAGCAGTACTTC.

The chain combines TRBV20-1 with TRBJ1-5; maybe TRBD1 (5 bases). The V gene lost 1 base and the J gene lost 9 bases, with 13 bases spanning the gap. This CDR3 comprises 13 residues. The germline CDR1 and CDR2 sequences are DFQATT and SNEGSKA (reference sequence). The CDR3 DNA reads as TGCAGTGCTAGAGTGGAGGGGCACGGGCCCCAGCATTTT. Translating gives CSARVEGHGPQHF.

V is TRBV28 and J is TRBJ2-5; 9 nucleotides agree with TRBD2. There are 14 residues in the CDR3. Germline V gene sequence: CDR1 MDHEN, CDR2 SYDVKM. Trimming took 6 bases from V and 5 from J; bases not matched to a gene: 7. The CDR3, as DNA: TGTGCCAGCAGGCAGACTAGCGGAGAGGAGACCCAGTACTTC. It translates to CASRQTSGEETQYF.

The rearrangement links TRBV7-2 to TRBJ2-1, with 8 bases aligning to TRBD2. Germline CDR1 reads SGHTA; CDR2 reads FQGNSA. The V and J ends lost 5 bases and 3 bases, in that order; junction bases with no gene match: 6. The CDR3 is made up of 15 amino acids. The CDR3 sequence is CASSLPGLDYNEQFF. In nucleotides, the CDR3 is TGTGCCAGCAGCCTACCGGGACTAGACTACAATGAGCAGTTCTTC.

The chain carries TRBV28 and TRBJ2-3; D is undetermined. V dropped 5 bases and J dropped 5 bases, with 11 bases sitting between them. CDR1 and CDR2 (germline): MDHEN, SYDVKM. The CDR3 is 13 amino acids. The CDR3 coding sequence is TGTGCCAGCAGTCGACCCCACAGAGATACGCAGTATTTT. This gives the protein CASSRPHRDTQYF.

This clonotype has a count of ten or more. The V gene is TRBV12-3 or TRBV12-4, the J gene TRBJ2-3; no firm D call. V was shortened by 8 bases and J by 1 base, with 7 bases between the two germline ends. This CDR3 spans 12 amino acids. In DNA form, the CDR3 reads TGTGCCAGCTGCTTGGGCACAGATACGCAGTATTTT. This translates into CASCLGTDTQYF.

This sequence joins TRBV2 and TRBJ2-5; D is undetermined. Germline V gives CDR1 SNHLY, CDR2 FYNNEI. V gave up 4 bases and J gave up 4 bases, with 10 bases separating them. The CDR3 covers 13 residues. CDR3 bases: TGTGCCAGCAGTGCTGACCTACCAGAGACCCAGTACTTC. Translated: CASSADLPETQYF.

The genes are TRBV7-6 and TRBJ2-7; 8 nucleotides agree with TRBD1. Per germline, CDR1 SGHVS and CDR2 FNYEAQ. The trim removed 5 bases at V and 0 bases at J, leaving 9 bases unmatched. This CDR3 has 16 amino acids. The CDR3 coding sequence is TGTGCCAGCAGCCCAAACCCAGGGGGCAACTCCTACGAGCAGTACTTC. Translated: CASSPNPGGNSYEQYF.

This sequence joins TRBV14 and TRBJ2-3; 13 nucleotides agree with TRBD2. The V gene end was trimmed by 3 bases and the J gene end by 6 bases; junction bases not matched to a gene: 3. The CDR3 loop spans 15 amino acids. Germline CDR1 and CDR2: SGHDN and FVKESK. Here the CDR3 reads CASSHGLAGVDTQYF. The CDR3 coding sequence is TGTGCCAGCAGCCACGGACTAGCGGGAGTTGATACGCAGTATTTT.

This clonotype was counted between two and nine times. This chain uses TRBV10-3 with TRBJ2-2; D gene ambiguous. The V gene lost 4 bases and the J gene lost 8 bases, with 5 bases spanning the gap. Germline CDR1 is ENHRY and CDR2 is SYGVKD. This CDR3 comprises 11 residues. CDR3 region: CAISAPGELFF. CDR3 in DNA: TGTGCCATCAGTGCCCCAGGGGAGCTGTTTTTT.